This entry lists 5 T cell receptor beta chains sequenced from one sample in a study of shared T cell receptors in the human thymus (dated by TCRdb to about 2021). Libraries were prepared through the immunoSEQ multiplex PCR assay. In TCRdb, the immuneACCESS table is reduced to in-frame sequences with V and J assigned. These tables do not hold every clone; where another copy was compared, an unresolved V gene accounts for under half, and the others remain unexplained. Counted in this sample were hundreds of thousands of clones; more than 75% of them appeared once. The ten largest clones represent more than 0.01% of the sample. This same sample was also part of a study on human thymus T cells.

The sequenced material came from thymocytes. The receptors shown here come from a boy less than two years old with a congenital heart defect. Donor details come from another sample of the same person, matched by shared clones.

V is TRBV6-1 and J is TRBJ2-1; D remains unclear. Germline CDR1 and CDR2: MNHNS and SASEGT. The CDR3 has 13 residues. Trimming cost V 8 bases and J 4 bases, with 12 bases left between them. The CDR3 DNA reads TGTGCCAGCGGCTTAACATGGTACAATGAGCAGTTCTTC. Protein: CASGLTWYNEQFF.

This clone was counted only a few times. The chain links TRBV28 to TRBJ2-7; 9 bases are a match to TRBD1. Germline loops: CDR1 MDHEN, CDR2 SYDVKM. The ends lost 6 bases at V and 5 bases at J; junction bases unmatched: 2. The length of the CDR3 is 12 residues. CDR3 sequence reads: CASRGTGNEQYF. The CDR3 nucleotides read TGTGCCAGCAGGGGGACAGGGAACGAGCAGTACTTC.

The rearrangement uses TRBV6-5 and TRBJ1-2; tentative D call: TRBD1 (6 bases). The V gene lost 7 bases and the J gene lost 8 bases, with 20 bases spanning the gap. In germline, CDR1 is MNHEY, CDR2 SVGAGI. The CDR3 has 14 residues. The CDR3 sequence is CASTFGGGAGGYTF. As DNA, the CDR3 is TGTGCCAGCACCTTTGGGGGGGGCGCTGGGGGCTACACCTTC.

This clone came up once. V is TRBV5-4 and J is TRBJ2-3; 13 positions match TRBD2. The trim removed 4 bases at V and 7 bases at J, leaving 6 bases unmatched. CDR3 length equals 15 residues. Per germline, CDR1 SGHNT and CDR2 YYREEE (reference sequence). The DNA of the CDR3 is TGTGCCAGCAGCGTAACTAGCGGGAGGGCCTATACGCAGTATTTT. Amino acid sequence: CASSVTSGRAYTQYF.

CDR3: CAWSVNLSESYNEQFF. In DNA form, the CDR3 reads TGTGCCTGGAGTGTAAATCTTAGCGAGAGTTACAATGAGCAGTTCTTC. The chain recombines TRBV30 with TRBJ2-1, with D possibly matching TRBD2 (5 bases). Trimming removed 0 bases from V and 4 bases from J, with 16 bases in between. This CDR3 comprises 16 residues. Germline V gives CDR1 GTSNPN, CDR2 SVGIG (reference sequence).